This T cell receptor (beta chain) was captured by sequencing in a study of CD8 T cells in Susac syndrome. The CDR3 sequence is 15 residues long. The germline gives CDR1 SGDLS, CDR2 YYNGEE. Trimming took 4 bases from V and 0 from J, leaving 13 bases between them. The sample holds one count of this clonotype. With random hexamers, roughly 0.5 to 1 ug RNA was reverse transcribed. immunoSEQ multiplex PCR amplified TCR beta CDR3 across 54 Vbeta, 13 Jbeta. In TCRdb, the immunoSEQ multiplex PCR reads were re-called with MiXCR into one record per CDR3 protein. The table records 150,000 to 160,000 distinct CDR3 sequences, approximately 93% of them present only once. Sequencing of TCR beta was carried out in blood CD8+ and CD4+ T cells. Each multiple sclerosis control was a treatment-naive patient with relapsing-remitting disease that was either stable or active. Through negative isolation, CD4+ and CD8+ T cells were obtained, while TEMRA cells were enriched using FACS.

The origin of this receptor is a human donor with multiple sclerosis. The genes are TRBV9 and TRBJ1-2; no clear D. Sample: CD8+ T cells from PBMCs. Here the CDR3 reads CASSPWELPNYGYTF. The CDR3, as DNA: TGTGCCAGCAGCCCTTGGGAATTGCCTAACTATGGCTACACCTTC.